The source of this T cell receptor beta chain is a study of OX40 agonist ivuxolimab in advanced cancers. Study details: The dose of intravenous ivuxolimab that patients received every 2 weeks ranged from 0.01 to 10 mg/kg. Hepatocellular carcinoma, melanoma, renal cell or head and neck cancer affected the dose-escalation patients.

With regard to this clone: Its target is not known.

Here immunoSEQ multiplex PCR was the method, and the copy in TCRdb shows in-frame clones only, minus some. Of 65,000 to 95,000 clones listed, 84% were seen once; the top ten hold approximately 2.1%. Study-level results: Undetermined was the antigen specificity of the expanded peripheral T cells.

The receptor comes from an adult with an advanced solid tumor such as melanoma, head and neck, liver or kidney cancer. Sequencing was performed on CD4+ or CD8+ T cells sorted from blood, taken in a trial of the OX40 agonist ivuxolimab.

The CDR3 here is CATSRDPRQLNSPLHF. The CDR3 coding sequence is TGTGCCACCAGCAGAGATCCCCGACAGCTTAATTCACCCCTCCACTTT. The rearrangement joins TRBV15 to TRBJ1-6, with D possibly TRBD1 on 5 matching bases. V shed 0 bases and J shed 6 bases, with 12 bases lying between them. CDR1 is LNHNV and CDR2 is YYDKDF in the germline V gene (reference sequence). CDR3 length: 16 residues. The full variable domain, completed using reference TRBV15 and TRBJ1-6, is DAMVIQNPRYQVTQFGKPVTLSCSQTLNHNVMYWYQQKSSQAPKLLFHYYDKDFNNEADTPDNFQSRRPNTSFCFLDIRSPGLGDTAMYLCATSRDPRQLNSPLHFGNGTRLTVT.